A single sample gave rise to the 9 T cell receptor beta chains below, sequenced in a study of technical replicates of blood from several donors. Clones were sequenced by immunoSEQ multiplex PCR, and TCRdb holds only the in-frame ones, with some missing. Among tens of thousands of clones listed, nearly 95% were seen once. Sequenced sample: T cells isolated from PBMCs. Source of these receptors: a human donor in good health.

This clone was observed a single time. V usage is TRBV6-4 and J usage is TRBJ2-1, with 11 bases lining up with TRBD2. This CDR3 comprises 15 residues. Germline-derived CDR1 and CDR2 are MRHNA and SNTAGT. The V segment lost 6 bases and the J segment 8 bases; nucleotides outside the gene matches: 9. The CDR3 loop reads CASSLTSGRVDEQFF. DNA for the CDR3: TGTGCCAGCAGCCTTACTAGCGGGAGAGTGGATGAGCAGTTCTTC.

V and J are TRBV29-1 and TRBJ1-2, with a tentative D call TRBD1 (5 bases). CDR1 SQVTM and CDR2 ANQGSEA come from the germline V gene. This CDR3 has 12 amino acids. The V gene lost 6 bases and the J gene lost 3 bases, with 11 bases spanning the gap. The CDR3 DNA follows: TGCAGCGTAGTAAGGGGTGACTATGGCTACACCTTC. Its protein product is CSVVRGDYGYTF.

V usage is TRBV4-2 and J usage is TRBJ2-3; 8 bases are shared with TRBD2. V shed 5 bases and J 1 base; nucleotides not matched to a gene: 8. The germline V gene encodes CDR1 LGHNA and CDR2 YNFKEQ. The CDR3 contains 16 residues. The DNA of the CDR3 is TGTGCCAGCAGCTCAAGGGACGGGGGGGGCACAGATACGCAGTATTTT. Amino acids: CASSSRDGGGTDTQYF.

The chain employs TRBV19 and TRBJ2-3; TRBD2 agrees at 10 bases. CDR3 size: 20 residues. Per germline, CDR1 LNHDA and CDR2 SQIVND (reference sequence). Trimming cost V 5 bases and J 3 bases; bases outside gene matches: 20. The CDR3 sequence: CASSPSLFSGRAWGTDTQYF. The CDR3 DNA is TGTGCCAGTAGTCCTTCGCTCTTCAGCGGGAGGGCCTGGGGGACAGATACGCAGTATTTT. Filled out from reference TRBV19 and TRBJ2-3, the complete variable domain reads DGGITQSPKYLFRKEGQNVTLSCEQNLNHDAMYWYRQDPGQGLRLIYYSQIVNDFQKGDIAEGYSVSREKKESFPLTVTSAQKNPTAFYLCASSPSLFSGRAWGTDTQYFGPGTRLTVL.

The chain carries TRBV6-5 and TRBJ1-5; unclear D gene. Trimming took 2 bases from V and 9 from J, leaving 8 bases between them. Germline values: CDR1 MNHEY, CDR2 SVGAGI. This CDR3 is built from 12 residues. The CDR3 here is CASSYREGPQHF. The CDR3 DNA reads TGTGCCAGCAGTTACCGGGAAGGGCCCCAGCATTTT.

V usage is TRBV15 and J usage is TRBJ2-5, with 11 nucleotides matching TRBD2. From germline, CDR1 is LNHNV and CDR2 YYDKDF (reference sequence). V was clipped by 0 bases and J by 6 bases; unmatched bases: 15. The CDR3 covers 19 residues. The CDR3 reads CATSRDNVRTSGSGKTQYF. The CDR3 DNA reads TGTGCCACCAGCAGAGATAACGTTCGGACTAGCGGGTCTGGGAAGACCCAGTACTTC.

This clone was recorded only once. The chain employs TRBV28 and TRBJ2-3; 7 bases agree with TRBD2. Trimming took 8 bases from V and 6 from J; bases not matched to a gene: 11. Per the germline V gene, CDR1 is MDHEN and CDR2 is SYDVKM. The length of the CDR3 is 14 residues. CDR3 region: CASGLVQHTDTQYF. The CDR3 nucleotides read TGTGCCAGCGGACTAGTTCAACACACGGATACGCAGTATTTT.

The chain is built from TRBV18 and TRBJ2-5; 8 bases align to TRBD2. The CDR3 is made up of 14 amino acids. From germline, CDR1 is KGHSH and CDR2 LQKENI. The trim removed 3 bases at V and 5 bases at J, leaving 5 bases unmatched. As DNA, the CDR3 is TGTGCCAGCTCACCCCGGACTAGCAGGGAGACCCAGTACTTC. Translating it yields CASSPRTSRETQYF.

The chain links TRBV6-1 to TRBJ2-1; 9 nucleotides line up with TRBD2. In germline, CDR1 is MNHNS, CDR2 SASEGT. J lost 6 bases, V lost 4 bases, and 7 bases had no gene match. The CDR3 is made up of 15 amino acids. CDR3 region: CASSAGTSPLNEQFF. In nucleotides, the CDR3 is TGTGCCAGCAGTGCAGGGACTAGCCCCCTCAATGAGCAGTTCTTC.